This entry concerns a single T cell receptor (beta chain). The sample belongs to a study of blood T cells in healthy people across ages. The V end was cut by 9 bases, the J end by 8 bases, with 17 bases between. This CDR3 has 13 residues. Germline V gives CDR1 MNHNS, CDR2 SASEGT. A second PCR, run for about 6 to 12 cycles, used a sample-barcoded 5' primer plus a J-beta primer mix. Via MiXCR, TCRdb re-called the 5' RACE reads, giving one row per CDR3 protein. Of around 1,000,000 distinct CDR3 sequences in the sample, approximately 25% were seen once. This sample also belongs to another study, concerning T cells of mothers and their children. That report notes: The entire RNA extract went into cDNA synthesis at approximately 1.6 ug per 15 ul. Slightly, though not significantly, more overlap was seen in related than in unrelated mother-child pairs.

The clonotype comes from a girl under 10 years old in good health. The sample consisted of blood. V gene TRBV6-1 combines with J gene TRBJ2-1, with D perhaps matching TRBD2 (5 bases). Here the CDR3 DNA reads TGTGCCAGTGGAGGACGCGGAGGAGATGAGCAGTTCTTC. This gives the protein CASGGRGGDEQFF.